This entry describes one T cell receptor beta chain. The antigen is not known. The sample's treatment: roughly 11-day PBMC culture with coronavirus spike peptide pools or control peptides (ViraFEST assay). These data are taken from a study of vaccination and CD4 T cells after COVID-19. Sequencing of cultured CD4+ T cell DNA used the Oncomine TCR Beta short-read assay. TCRdb called the PCR reads again in MiXCR, with one record for every CDR3 protein. The table shows around 25,000 distinct CDR3 sequences, with roughly three fifths occurring only once. The germline gives CDR1 SGHAT, CDR2 FQNNGV. V lost 1 base and J 0 bases, leaving 9 bases between the germline ends. The CDR3 sequence is 15 residues long.

The receptor comes from a human donor who received a COVID-19 vaccine. The chain combines TRBV11-2 with TRBJ1-1, with D perhaps TRBD1 (5 bases). This specimen was CD4+ T cells from blood, cultured in vitro, taken after SARS-CoV-2 vaccination. Written as DNA, the CDR3 is TGTGCCAGCAGCTTAGTCGGGGCCTTGAACACTGAAGCTTTCTTT. This encodes CASSLVGALNTEAFF.